The clone carrying this TCR beta chain was recorded a few times. Its antigen is not identified. For ophthalmopathy patients, the Clinical Activity Score was at least 3 and the NOSPECS grade at least 4; duration was under 3 months. Uncontrolled infection, other autoimmune disease, pregnancy or lactation led to exclusion. RNA transcripts were the template for amplifying TCR beta CDR3 regions. The HTBI primer set served for first-round RT-PCR of the TCR CDR3. TCRdb re-called the multiplex PCR reads through MiXCR, storing one row per CDR3 protein. The data hold around 600,000 distinct CDR3 sequences, with 11% to 15% observed a single time. CDR3 length equals 15 residues. CDR1 is SGDLS, CDR2 YYNGEE, per germline. V was cut by 1 base and J by 0 bases, with 5 bases left in between. The sample comes from a study of T cells in Graves' hyperthyroidism and ophthalmopathy. Study-level points and caveats: In validation, the model predicted ophthalmopathy. These predictions came a median roughly 6 months before onset. Within blood appeared most thyroid clonotypes that had expanded above 0.001.

This TCR was sampled from a woman aged 18-30 years with Graves' ophthalmopathy. This chain uses TRBV9 with TRBJ2-6; D is ambiguous. The source material was blood. In DNA, the CDR3 is TGTGCCAGCAGCGTATGGCGCTCTGGGGCCAACGTCCTGACTTTC. This translates into CASSVWRSGANVLTF.